The clone carrying this T cell receptor (beta chain) has at least ten counts. Antigen specificity is unknown. Presence of unique molecular identifiers characterized the TCR beta cDNA libraries. Some 500,000 cDNA molecules were obtained from roughly 1 to 10 million T cells. TCRdb reprocessed the PCR reads via MiXCR and lists one record per CDR3 protein. The sample records 150,000 to 200,000 distinct CDR3 sequences, approximately 31% being singletons. This record comes from a study of post-analysis software for immune sequencing data. Overall study: Relapsing-remitting, secondary progressive and progressive-relapsing courses of multiple sclerosis were included. Whole-study findings and limits: For normalized Chao1 diversity, multiple sclerosis patients scored significantly lower than controls did. Elevated frequency relative to controls characterized several TRBV segments in patients, TRBV5-6, TRBV5-1 and TRBV20-1 among them. Strong co-clustering by F measure linked samples that shared a preparation batch.

Germline V gene lookup returns CDR1 SGHVS and CDR2 FQNEAQ. This CDR3 spans 16 amino acids. The ends were cut back, 2 bases at V and 7 bases at J, with 18 bases in the middle. The V call is TRBV7-8, the J call TRBJ2-1, with D tentatively TRBD2 (5 bases). The receptor comes from a girl between 5 and 17 years old with multiple sclerosis. The sequenced material came from blood. The CDR3 DNA is TGTGCCAGCAGCTTATGGATAGTTCAGGAGGAAAATGAGCAGTTCTTC. As protein: CASSLWIVQEENEQFF.